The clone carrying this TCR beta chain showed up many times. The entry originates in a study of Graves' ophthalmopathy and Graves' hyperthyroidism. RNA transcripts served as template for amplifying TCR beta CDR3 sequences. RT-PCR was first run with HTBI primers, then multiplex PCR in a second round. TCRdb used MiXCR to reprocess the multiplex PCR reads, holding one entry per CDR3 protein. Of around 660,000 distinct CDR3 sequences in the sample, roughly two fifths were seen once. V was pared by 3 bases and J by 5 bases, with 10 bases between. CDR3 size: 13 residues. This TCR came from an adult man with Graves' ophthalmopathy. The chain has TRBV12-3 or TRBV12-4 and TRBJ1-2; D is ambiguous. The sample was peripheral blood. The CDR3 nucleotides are TGTGCCAGCAGTTTTATAGGAGCTTATGGCTACACCTTC. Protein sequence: CASSFIGAYGYTF.